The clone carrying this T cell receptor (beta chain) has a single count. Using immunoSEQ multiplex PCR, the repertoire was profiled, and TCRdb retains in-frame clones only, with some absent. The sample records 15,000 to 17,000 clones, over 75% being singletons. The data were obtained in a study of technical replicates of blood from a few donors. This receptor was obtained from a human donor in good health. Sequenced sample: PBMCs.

CDR3 protein: CASSRDRGTSNGYTF. The CDR3 bases are TGTGCCAGCAGCCGGGACAGGGGAACATCAAATGGCTACACCTTC. This sequence joins TRBV5-8 and TRBJ1-2; 10 bases align to TRBD1. CDR1 and CDR2 (germline): SGHTS, YDEGEE. J lost 6 bases, V lost 4 bases, and 9 bases had no gene match. CDR3 length equals 15 residues.